The 25 T cell receptor beta chains reported below all come from one sample, sequenced in a study of radiation and T cells in renal cell carcinoma. Libraries were prepared by immunoSEQ multiplex PCR; TCRdb keeps only in-frame clonotypes and omits some of them. In the table there are 150,000 to 180,000 clones, 87% of which are singletons. Time point in this sample: blood 2 weeks post-SBRT. Treatment in this sample: 15 Gy SBRT to primary tumor, nephrectomy 4 weeks later. Here the sequenced sample was blood, taken from a patient whose treatment included radiotherapy and nephrectomy. All receptors derive from a woman between 45 and 65 years old with renal cell carcinoma.

The CDR3 loop is CASSQDPGRGNTEAFF. In DNA form, the CDR3 reads TGTGCCAGCAGCCAAGATCCCGGCAGGGGGAACACTGAAGCTTTCTTT. The chain is built from TRBV4-2 and TRBJ1-1; a possible D gene is TRBD1 (6 bases). CDR3 size: 16 residues. V shed 0 bases and J shed 1 base, with 12 bases lying between them. From germline, CDR1 is LGHNA and CDR2 YNFKEQ.

V is TRBV2 and J is TRBJ1-5, with D hard to call. Trimming shortened V by 8 bases and J by 0 bases, and 11 bases separated the two germline ends. Germline V gives CDR1 SNHLY, CDR2 FYNNEI. There are 14 residues in the CDR3. The chain's CDR3 is CASCEYYSNQPQHF. The CDR3 region has the DNA TGTGCCAGCTGCGAGTACTATAGCAATCAGCCCCAGCATTTT.

V and J are TRBV9 and TRBJ1-2; the D is unclear. From germline, CDR1 is SGDLS and CDR2 YYNGEE. Between the trimmed V and J ends, which lost 0 bases and 0 bases, there was a span of 18 bases. The length of the CDR3 is 18 residues. The CDR3 coding sequence is TGTGCCAGCAGCGTAGTAGTAGACGGGAGGGCAGCTAACTATGGCTACACCTTC. It encodes CASSVVVDGRAANYGYTF.

J is TRBJ2-3 and V is TRBV19; TRBD1 aligns across 10 bases. This CDR3 has 15 residues. After removal of 11 bases from V and 3 bases from J, the junction contained 11 bases not matched to a gene. Germline loops: CDR1 LNHDA, CDR2 SQIVND (reference sequence). The CDR3 is CAPRRDRGMTDTQYF. The DNA for the CDR3 is TGTGCCCCCAGAAGGGACAGGGGTATGACAGATACGCAGTATTTT.

The sample holds one count of this clone. The rearrangement joins TRBV15 to TRBJ2-2; D remains unclear. Trimming took 3 bases from V and 3 from J, leaving 14 bases between them. CDR3 length: 16 amino acids. Germline V gene lookup returns CDR1 LNHNV and CDR2 YYDKDF (reference sequence). This CDR3 reads CATSRGRPADTGELFF. The CDR3 DNA sequence: TGTGCCACCAGCAGGGGCCGTCCGGCGGACACCGGGGAGCTGTTTTTT.

Details on this clone: Germline is not matched at one junction end, which may reflect a read error. The CDR3 here is CAISDGGDGEKLFF. The CDR3 DNA follows: TGTGCCATCAGTGACGGGGGGGACGGAGAAAAACTGTTTTTT. The gene calls are TRBV6-5 and TRBJ1-4; a possible D gene is TRBD1 (5 bases). The CDR3 covers 14 residues. Germline-derived CDR1 and CDR2 are MNHEY and SVGAGI.

The chain couples TRBV19 to TRBJ2-7; TRBD1 aligns across 10 bases. The germline CDR1 and CDR2 sequences are LNHDA and SQIVND (reference sequence). The CDR3 runs 17 residues. V shed 5 bases, J shed 7 bases, and the junction held 17 bases outside the gene matches. As DNA, the CDR3 is TGTGCCAGTAGTCACCGGGACAGGGGCTCAAAAGGGGGTGAGCAGTACTTC. As protein: CASSHRDRGSKGGEQYF.

This chain uses TRBV27 with TRBJ1-4, with 7 bases aligning to TRBD1. The germline V gene encodes CDR1 MNHEY and CDR2 SMNVEV (reference sequence). This CDR3 is 14 amino acids long. Germline trimming cut 8 bases from V and 4 bases from J; bases unmatched to any gene: 7. In nucleotides, the CDR3 is TGTGCCAGCGGGGTACAGGGGATTAATGAAAAACTGTTTTTT. It yields the protein CASGVQGINEKLFF.

This rearrangement joins TRBV18 to TRBJ2-1; TRBD2 is a possible D gene (6 bases). Germline CDR1 KGHSH, CDR2 LQKENI. CDR3 size: 17 residues. Trimming left V 3 bases short and J 6 bases short, with 21 bases between. For the CDR3, the DNA is TGTGCCAGCTCACCCCCTCTTCAGGGAGGTGTTGGCAATGAGCAGTTCTTC. It yields the protein CASSPPLQGGVGNEQFF.

The rearrangement joins TRBV2 to TRBJ2-7, with D tentatively TRBD2 (5 bases). V was pared by 8 bases and J by 2 bases, with 13 bases between. This CDR3 spans 13 amino acids. Germline V gene lookup returns CDR1 SNHLY and CDR2 FYNNEI. This chain's CDR3 is CASGEPPTYEQYF. In DNA, the CDR3 is TGTGCCAGCGGGGAGCCCCCTACCTACGAGCAGTACTTC.

The rearrangement links TRBV7-9 to TRBJ2-2; D gene ambiguous. The CDR3 covers 12 residues. V lost 8 bases, J lost 1 base, and 5 bases lay in between. Germline values: CDR1 SEHNR, CDR2 FQNEAQ (reference sequence). In nucleotides, the CDR3 is TGTGCCAGCGGACGGAACACCGGGGAGCTGTTTTTT. Its translation is CASGRNTGELFF.

This chain connects TRBV18 to TRBJ1-5, with D unresolved. The CDR3 has 13 residues. The germline CDR1 and CDR2 sequences are KGHSH and LQKENI. Trimming removed 2 bases at V and 8 bases at J, with 10 bases between. The CDR3, as DNA: TGTGCCAGCTCACCAAATCAGGAGGAGCCCCAGCATTTT. The encoded protein is CASSPNQEEPQHF. The full variable domain, completed using reference TRBV18 and TRBJ1-5, is NAGVMQNPRHLVRRRGQEARLRCSPMKGHSHVYWYRQLPEEGLKFMVYLQKENIIDESGMPKERFSAEFPKEGPSILRIQQVVRGDSAAYFCASSPNQEEPQHFGDGTRLSIL.

The chain is built from TRBV7-6 and TRBJ2-2; TRBD1 aligns across 9 bases. CDR1 and CDR2 (germline): SGHVS, FNYEAQ. The CDR3 runs to 16 residues. The V gene end was trimmed by 5 bases and the J gene end by 5 bases; junction bases not matched to a gene: 9. The CDR3 DNA is TGTGCCAGCAGCGACCAGGGACAGGGTTATACCGGGGAGCTGTTTTTT. This translates into CASSDQGQGYTGELFF.

The chain carries TRBV29-1 and TRBJ2-7; D remains ambiguous. Per germline, CDR1 SQVTM and CDR2 ANQGSEA. The CDR3 runs 13 residues. V was trimmed by 6 bases and J by 7 bases, leaving 19 bases between them. The CDR3 loop is CSVDTGSSGEQYF. CDR3 sequence (DNA): TGCAGCGTCGATACCGGGTCCTCTGGAGAGCAGTACTTC.

This clone was recorded once. V gene TRBV6-5 combines with J gene TRBJ2-4; 7 bases align to TRBD2. The CDR3 is 16 amino acids. The J segment lost 3 bases and the V segment lost 0 bases, leaving 5 bases of the junction unmatched. Germline-derived CDR1 and CDR2 are MNHEY and SVGAGI. Here the CDR3 reads CASSYSAGVVKNIQYF. CDR3 DNA: TGTGCCAGCAGTTACTCGGCGGGGGTAGTCAAAAACATTCAGTACTTC.

The CDR3 loop is CASSYSDTNTEAFF. The CDR3 coding sequence is TGTGCCAGCAGTTACTCAGACACGAACACTGAAGCTTTCTTT. V usage is TRBV6-5 and J usage is TRBJ1-1; D is undetermined. Per the germline V gene, CDR1 is MNHEY and CDR2 is SVGAGI. This CDR3 has 14 residues. Trimming stripped 0 bases from V and 1 base from J, with 6 bases between.

The chain couples TRBV12-5 to TRBJ1-2; D possibly corresponds to TRBD1 (5 bases). The length of the CDR3 is 13 residues. Germline V CDR1 and CDR2: LGHNT, FRNRAP. The V gene lost 6 bases and the J gene lost 9 bases, with 17 bases spanning the gap. CDR3 residues: CASGPLRAYRYTF. The CDR3 nucleotides read TGTGCTAGTGGCCCCCTCAGGGCTTATCGCTACACCTTC.

CDR3 sequence: CASSALGGYSYEQYF. CDR3 in DNA: TGTGCCAGCAGCGCCCTGGGCGGGTACTCCTACGAGCAGTACTTC. V is TRBV9 and J is TRBJ2-7, with D possibly TRBD2 on 5 matching bases. Germline-derived CDR1 and CDR2 are SGDLS and YYNGEE. The CDR3 is 15 amino acids. The V end was cut by 3 bases, the J end by 0 bases, with 13 bases between.

This clone came up many times. The rearrangement links TRBV7-3 to TRBJ2-3; D call uncertain. Germline V gene sequence: CDR1 SGHTA, CDR2 FQGTGA. The CDR3 has 13 residues. V gave up 5 bases and J gave up 2 bases, with 8 bases separating them. The CDR3 nucleotides are TGTGCCAGCAGCCCCGGAGCCACAGATACGCAGTATTTT. Translating gives CASSPGATDTQYF.

V and J are TRBV7-8 and TRBJ1-2; perhaps TRBD1 as D (5 bases). CDR1 and CDR2 from the germline V gene are SGHVS and FQNEAQ. V lost 7 bases to trimming and J lost 7 bases, with 10 bases between them. The CDR3 loop spans 11 amino acids. This chain's CDR3 is CASKSGSGYTF. CDR3 nucleotides: TGTGCCAGCAAATCAGGGTCTGGCTACACCTTC.

This chain links TRBV29-1 with TRBJ2-7, with D perhaps assigned TRBD1 or TRBD2 (5 bases each). The CDR3 contains 14 residues. Looked up from germline, CDR1 is SQVTM and CDR2 is ANQGSEA. Trimming cost V 5 bases and J 1 base, with 15 bases left between them. Here the CDR3 DNA reads TGCAGCGTTCTCCTGGGACGGCTTTCCTACGAGCAGTACTTC. Residues: CSVLLGRLSYEQYF.

The rearrangement uses TRBV6-4 and TRBJ2-5; a weak D match, TRBD2 (7 bases). V lost 2 bases, J lost 5 bases, and 15 bases lay in between. Germline CDR1 reads MRHNA; CDR2 reads SNTAGT. The CDR3 loop spans 15 amino acids. The CDR3 bases are TGTGCCAGCAGTGACGTTGCGGGGGCTCGGGAGACCCAGTACTTC. As protein: CASSDVAGARETQYF.

The genes are TRBV29-1 and TRBJ2-3; possible D gene TRBD2, 6 bases. Trimming removed 3 bases at V and 1 base at J, with 11 bases between. The CDR3 sequence is 14 residues long. The germline V gene has CDR1 SQVTM and CDR2 ANQGSEA. This CDR3 reads CSVEGLARTDTQYF. Written as DNA, the CDR3 is TGCAGCGTTGAGGGCCTAGCGCGCACAGATACGCAGTATTTT.

This clone appeared once. This sequence joins TRBV25-1 and TRBJ1-6; a possible D gene is TRBD1 (5 bases). The CDR3 extends over 18 amino acids. Germline V gene data show CDR1 as MGHDK and CDR2 as SYGVNS. The ends were cut back, 2 bases at V and 0 bases at J, with 14 bases in the middle. The CDR3 DNA follows: TGTGCCAGCAGTGAACTCGGGGGACCGAGCTCCTATAATTCACCCCTCCACTTT. Translating gives CASSELGGPSSYNSPLHF.

This chain connects TRBV4-3 to TRBJ2-7, with TRBD2 matching over 7 bases. There are 17 residues in the CDR3. With 0 bases clipped from V and 2 bases from J, the junction kept 10 bases outside the gene matches. Germline V lookup: CDR1 LGHNA, CDR2 YSLEER. The CDR3 sequence: CASSQEVVGRVTYEQYF. CDR3 nucleotide sequence: TGCGCCAGCAGCCAAGAGGTTGTTGGGAGGGTTACCTACGAGCAGTACTTC.